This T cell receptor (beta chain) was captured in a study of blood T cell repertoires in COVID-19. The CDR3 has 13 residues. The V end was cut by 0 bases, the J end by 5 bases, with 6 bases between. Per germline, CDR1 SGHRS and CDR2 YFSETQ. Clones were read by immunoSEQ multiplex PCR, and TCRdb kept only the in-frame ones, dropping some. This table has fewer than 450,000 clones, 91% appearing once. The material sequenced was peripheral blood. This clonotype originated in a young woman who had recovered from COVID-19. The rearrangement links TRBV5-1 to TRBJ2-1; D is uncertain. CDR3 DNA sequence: TGCGCCAGCAGCTTGGTCCTAGACAATGAGCAGTTCTTC. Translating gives CASSLVLDNEQFF. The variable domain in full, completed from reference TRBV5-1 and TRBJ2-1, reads KAGVTQTPRYLIKTRGQQVTLSCSPISGHRSVSWYQQTPGQGLQFLFEYFSETQRNKGNFPGRFSGRQFSNSRSEMNVSTLELGDSALYLCASSLVLDNEQFFGPGTRLTVL.